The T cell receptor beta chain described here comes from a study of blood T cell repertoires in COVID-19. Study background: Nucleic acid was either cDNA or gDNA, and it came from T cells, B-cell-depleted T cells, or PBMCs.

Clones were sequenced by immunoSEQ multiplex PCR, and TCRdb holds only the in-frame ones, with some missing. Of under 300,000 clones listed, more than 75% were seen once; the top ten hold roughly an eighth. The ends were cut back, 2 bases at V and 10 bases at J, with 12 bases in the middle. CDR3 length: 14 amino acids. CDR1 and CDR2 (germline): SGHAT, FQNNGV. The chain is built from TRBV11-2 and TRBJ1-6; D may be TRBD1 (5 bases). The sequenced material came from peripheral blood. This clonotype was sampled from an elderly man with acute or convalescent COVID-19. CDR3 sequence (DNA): TGTGCCAGCAGCTTATTGGATCAGGGATCACCCCTCCACTTT. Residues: CASSLLDQGSPLHF.